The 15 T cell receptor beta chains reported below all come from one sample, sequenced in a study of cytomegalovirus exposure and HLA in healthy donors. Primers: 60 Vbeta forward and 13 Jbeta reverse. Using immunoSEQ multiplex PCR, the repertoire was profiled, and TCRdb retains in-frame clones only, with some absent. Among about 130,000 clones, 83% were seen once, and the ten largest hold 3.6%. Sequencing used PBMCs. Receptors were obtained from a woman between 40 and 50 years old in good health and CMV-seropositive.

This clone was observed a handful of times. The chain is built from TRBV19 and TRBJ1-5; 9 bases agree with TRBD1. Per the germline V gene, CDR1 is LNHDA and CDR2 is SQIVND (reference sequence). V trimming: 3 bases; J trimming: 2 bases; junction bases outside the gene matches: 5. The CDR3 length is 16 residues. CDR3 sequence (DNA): TGTGCCAGTAGTATTATTACAGGGGGCGGCAATCAGCCCCAGCATTTT. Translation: CASSIITGGGNQPQHF.

CDR3 amino acids: CASKGLAGGPIITDTQYF. For the CDR3, the DNA is TGTGCCAGCAAGGGACTAGCGGGGGGCCCTATAATCACAGATACGCAGTATTTT. The chain is built from TRBV9 and TRBJ2-3; 15 bases match TRBD2. CDR3 size: 18 residues. V was clipped by 6 bases and J by 2 bases; unmatched bases: 10. CDR1 is SGDLS and CDR2 is YYNGEE in the germline V gene.

The CDR3, as DNA: TGTGCCAGCAGTGACTCGACTCAGGGATGGGATACGCAGTATTTT. Residues: CASSDSTQGWDTQYF. V and J are TRBV6-4 and TRBJ2-3; tentative D call: TRBD1 (5 bases). The CDR3 is 15 residues long. V was shortened by 0 bases and J by 6 bases, with 13 bases between the two germline ends. Germline CDR1 reads MRHNA; CDR2 reads SNTAGT.

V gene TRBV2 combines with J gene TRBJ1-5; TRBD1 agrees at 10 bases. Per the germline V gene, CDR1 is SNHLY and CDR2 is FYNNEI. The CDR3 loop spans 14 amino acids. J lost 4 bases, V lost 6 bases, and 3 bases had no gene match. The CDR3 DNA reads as TGTGCCAGCAGGGGACAGGGGTCTAATCAGCCCCAGCATTTT. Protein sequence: CASRGQGSNQPQHF.

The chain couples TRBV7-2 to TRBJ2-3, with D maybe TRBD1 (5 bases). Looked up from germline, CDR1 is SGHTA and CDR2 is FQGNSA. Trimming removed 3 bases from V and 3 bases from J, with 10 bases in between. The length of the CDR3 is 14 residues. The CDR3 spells CASSFPRGTDTQYF. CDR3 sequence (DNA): TGTGCCAGCAGCTTCCCTAGGGGAACAGATACGCAGTATTTT.

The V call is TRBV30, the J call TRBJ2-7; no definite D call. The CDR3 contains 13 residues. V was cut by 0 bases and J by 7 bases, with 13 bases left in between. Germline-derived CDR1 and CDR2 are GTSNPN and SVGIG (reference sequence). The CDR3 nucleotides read TGTGCCTGGAGTGTAAGCCCCCCTCGTGAGCAGTACTTC. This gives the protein CAWSVSPPREQYF.

The CDR3 here is CASSVTGTGFEQYF. The CDR3, as DNA: TGTGCCAGCAGCGTAACCGGGACAGGCTTCGAGCAGTACTTC. The chain combines TRBV9 with TRBJ2-7; 8 nucleotides agree with TRBD1. The CDR3 consists of 14 residues. Germline values: CDR1 SGDLS, CDR2 YYNGEE. The J segment lost 6 bases and the V segment lost 1 base, leaving 6 bases of the junction unmatched.

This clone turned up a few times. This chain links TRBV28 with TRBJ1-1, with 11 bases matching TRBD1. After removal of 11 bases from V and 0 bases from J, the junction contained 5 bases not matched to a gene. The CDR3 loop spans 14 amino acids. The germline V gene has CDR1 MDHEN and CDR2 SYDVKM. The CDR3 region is CAGGQGALNTEAFF. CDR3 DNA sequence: TGTGCCGGCGGACAGGGGGCTTTGAACACTGAAGCTTTCTTT.

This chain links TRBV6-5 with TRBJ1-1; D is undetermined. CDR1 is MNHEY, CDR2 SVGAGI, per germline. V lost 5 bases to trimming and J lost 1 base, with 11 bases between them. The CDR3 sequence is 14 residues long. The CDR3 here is CASSASRTNTEAFF. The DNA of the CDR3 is TGTGCCAGCAGTGCATCCAGAACGAACACTGAAGCTTTCTTT.

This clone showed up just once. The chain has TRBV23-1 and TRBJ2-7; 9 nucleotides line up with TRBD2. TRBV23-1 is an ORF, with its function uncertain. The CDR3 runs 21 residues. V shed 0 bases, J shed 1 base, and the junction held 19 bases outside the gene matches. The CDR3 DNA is TGCGCCAGCAGTCAATCAGTCAAGCCGGGACTAGCTTGGATTCTTTCCTACGAGCAGTACTTC. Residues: CASSQSVKPGLAWILSYEQYF.

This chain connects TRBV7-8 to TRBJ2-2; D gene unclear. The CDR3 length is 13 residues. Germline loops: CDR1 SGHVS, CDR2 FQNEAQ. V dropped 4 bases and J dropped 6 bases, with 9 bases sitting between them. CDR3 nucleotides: TGTGCCAGCAGCTCTAGGATTTCCGGGGAGCTGTTTTTT. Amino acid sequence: CASSSRISGELFF.

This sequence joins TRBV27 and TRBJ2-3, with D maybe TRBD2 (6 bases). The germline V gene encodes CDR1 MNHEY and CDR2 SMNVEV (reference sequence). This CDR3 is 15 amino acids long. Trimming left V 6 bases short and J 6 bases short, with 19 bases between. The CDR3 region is CASRPERARWDTQYF. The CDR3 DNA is TGTGCCAGCAGGCCAGAGCGGGCCCGCTGGGATACGCAGTATTTT.

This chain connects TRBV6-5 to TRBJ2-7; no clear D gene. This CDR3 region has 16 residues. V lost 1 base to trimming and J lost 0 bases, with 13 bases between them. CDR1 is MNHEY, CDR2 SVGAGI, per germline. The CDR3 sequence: CASSYYSILSSYEQYF. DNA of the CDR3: TGTGCCAGCAGTTACTACAGTATCTTGAGCTCCTACGAGCAGTACTTC.

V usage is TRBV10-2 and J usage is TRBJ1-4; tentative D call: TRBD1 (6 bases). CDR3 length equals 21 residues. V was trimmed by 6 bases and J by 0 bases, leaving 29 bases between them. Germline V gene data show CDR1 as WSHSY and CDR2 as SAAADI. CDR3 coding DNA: TGCGCCAGCAGCACTGCCCGGCGGGGGGGTGTAGGGGGATCAACTAATGAAAAACTGTTTTTT. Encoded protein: CASSTARRGGVGGSTNEKLFF.

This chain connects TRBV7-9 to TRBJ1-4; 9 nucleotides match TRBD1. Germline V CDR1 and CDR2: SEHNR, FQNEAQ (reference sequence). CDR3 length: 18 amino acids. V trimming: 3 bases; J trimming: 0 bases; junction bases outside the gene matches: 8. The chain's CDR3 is CASSFFGQGIATNEKLFF. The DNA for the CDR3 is TGTGCCAGCAGCTTCTTCGGACAGGGGATTGCAACTAATGAAAAACTGTTTTTT.